This record concerns one TCR beta chain sequence. Antigen specificity is unknown. This specimen belongs to a study of siplizumab effects on memory and regulatory T cells. General study findings and limits: Suppressive function of proliferating Tregs from siplizumab cultures was not confirmed. Siplizumab gave mappable alloreactive CD4+ clones an average Treg-derived fraction of about 72%, against roughly 30% in controls. Naive T cells looked more diverse than memory cells, and they looked like major contributors to the alloresponse.

Around 100,000 TCR templates underwent assay in every sample. Some clones are missing from TCRdb's copy, which holds only in-frame ones; the method was immunoSEQ multiplex PCR. The repertoire holds approximately 50,000 clones, with approximately 93% as singletons. This clonotype was sampled from a human donor in good health. Material for sequencing was CD8+ T cells sorted from blood.

CDR3 amino acids: CASSHTPGGMDYEQYF. The CDR3 DNA reads as TGCGCCAGCAGCCATACTCCAGGGGGAATGGACTACGAGCAGTACTTC. V gene TRBV4-1 combines with J gene TRBJ2-7, with 7 bases fitting TRBD1. J gave up 3 bases and V 3 bases, and 11 bases lay outside the gene matches. There are 16 residues in the CDR3. Germline CDR1 MGHRA, CDR2 YSYEKL.